The rows below give T cell receptor beta chains drawn from one sample of a study of cytomegalovirus exposure and HLA in healthy donors. Some clones are missing from TCRdb's copy, which holds only in-frame ones; the method was immunoSEQ multiplex PCR. The data contain fewer than 100,000 clones, 65% to 80% of them singletons. Input material: PBMCs. The receptors were sampled from a man aged 35 to 55 in good health and CMV-seropositive. Each CDR3 is given without its conserved first and last residue. Fields, in order: J gene, V gene, CDR3 protein.

j_gene: TRBJ2-1; v_gene: TRBV5-4; CDR3aa: ASSAGQVSYNEQF
j_gene: .; v_gene: TRBV9; CDR3aa: ASSADRGSYEQY
j_gene: TRBJ2-2; v_gene: TRBV19; CDR3aa: ASSTGHRTGELF
j_gene: TRBJ2-7; v_gene: TRBV19; CDR3aa: ARTDSYEQY
j_gene: TRBJ1-1; v_gene: TRBV9; CDR3aa: ASSAGGTEAF
j_gene: TRBJ1-1; v_gene: TRBV4-1; CDR3aa: ASSQDWRTMGNTEAF
j_gene: TRBJ2-2; v_gene: TRBV7-8; CDR3aa: ASSLLAGSTGELF
j_gene: TRBJ1-5; v_gene: TRBV5-6; CDR3aa: ASSPFAGVNQPQH
j_gene: TRBJ2-5; v_gene: TRBV6-1; CDR3aa: ASSEYVRNSQETQY
j_gene: TRBJ1-3; v_gene: TRBV21-1; CDR3aa: ASSKAGPYSGNTIY
j_gene: TRBJ2-7; v_gene: TRBV7-8; CDR3aa: ASSLFDIKSYEQY
j_gene: TRBJ2-5; v_gene: TRBV6-1; CDR3aa: ASKLREEKETQY
j_gene: TRBJ2-5; v_gene: TRBV18; CDR3aa: ASSPAGRGRWETQY
j_gene: TRBJ2-1; v_gene: TRBV9; CDR3aa: ASSVDGGHAEQF
j_gene: TRBJ1-2; v_gene: TRBV5-4; CDR3aa: ASSLSGTYGYT
j_gene: TRBJ1-1; v_gene: TRBV7-2; CDR3aa: ASSLIGRVGTEAF
j_gene: TRBJ1-6; v_gene: TRBV12-5; CDR3aa: ASGLENSPLH
j_gene: TRBJ2-1; v_gene: TRBV29-1; CDR3aa: SVEPAGAGNEQF
j_gene: TRBJ1-5; v_gene: TRBV6-5; CDR3aa: ASSSGARQPQH
j_gene: TRBJ1-2; v_gene: TRBV28; CDR3aa: ASSLLTQGVNGYT
j_gene: TRBJ2-7; v_gene: TRBV27; CDR3aa: ASSPKPLREQY
j_gene: TRBJ2-7; v_gene: TRBV6-6; CDR3aa: ASVASLMGEQY
j_gene: TRBJ1-3; v_gene: TRBV4-1; CDR3aa: ASSQVATGPEVGGNTIY
j_gene: TRBJ2-5; v_gene: TRBV5-1; CDR3aa: ASSSTGAQETQY